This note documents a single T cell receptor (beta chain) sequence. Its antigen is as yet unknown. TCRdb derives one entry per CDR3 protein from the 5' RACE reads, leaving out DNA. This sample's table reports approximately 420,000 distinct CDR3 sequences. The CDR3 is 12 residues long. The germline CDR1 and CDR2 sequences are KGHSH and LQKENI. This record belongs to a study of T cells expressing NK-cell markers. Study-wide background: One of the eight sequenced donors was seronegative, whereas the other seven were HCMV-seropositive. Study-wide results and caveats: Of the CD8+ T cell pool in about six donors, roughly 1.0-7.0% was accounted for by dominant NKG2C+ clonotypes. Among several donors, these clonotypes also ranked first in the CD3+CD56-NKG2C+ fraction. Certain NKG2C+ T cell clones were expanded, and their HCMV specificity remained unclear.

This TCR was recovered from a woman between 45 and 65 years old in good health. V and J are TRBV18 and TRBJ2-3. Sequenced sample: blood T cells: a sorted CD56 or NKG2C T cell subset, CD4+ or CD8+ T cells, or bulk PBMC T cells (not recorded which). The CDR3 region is CATDSRTDTQYF. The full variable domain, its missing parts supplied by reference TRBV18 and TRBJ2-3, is NAGVMQNPRHLVRRRGQEARLRCSPMKGHSHVYWYRQLPEEGLKFMVYLQKENIIDESGMPKERFSAEFPKEGPSILRIQQVVRGDSAAYFCATDSRTDTQYFGPGTRLTVL.